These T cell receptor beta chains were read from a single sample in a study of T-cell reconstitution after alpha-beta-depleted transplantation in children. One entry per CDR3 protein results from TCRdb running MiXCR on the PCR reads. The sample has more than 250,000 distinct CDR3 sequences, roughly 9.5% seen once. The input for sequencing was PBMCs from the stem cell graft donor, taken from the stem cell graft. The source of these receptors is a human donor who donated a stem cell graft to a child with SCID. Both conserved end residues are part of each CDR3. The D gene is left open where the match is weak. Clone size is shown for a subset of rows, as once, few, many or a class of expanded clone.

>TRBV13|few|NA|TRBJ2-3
TGTGCCAGCAGCTCCCCGGGGGGCCCGATAGATACGCAGTATTTT
CASSSPGGPIDTQYF
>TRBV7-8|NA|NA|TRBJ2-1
TGTGCCAGCAGCTTAGAAGGGGTAGCTGACAATGAGCAGTTCTTC
CASSLEGVADNEQFF
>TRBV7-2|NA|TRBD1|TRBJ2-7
TGTGCCAGCAGCTTACCAGACAGGGAATACGAGCAGTACTTC
CASSLPDREYEQYF
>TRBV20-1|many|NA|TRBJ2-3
TGCAGTGCTAGAATGGGGACTGGGGTATGGGATACGCAGTATTTT
CSARMGTGVWDTQYF
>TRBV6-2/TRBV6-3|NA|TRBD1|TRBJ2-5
TGTGCCAGCAGCCTCGCTGGACAGGGGGAAGAGACCCAGTACTTC
CASSLAGQGEETQYF
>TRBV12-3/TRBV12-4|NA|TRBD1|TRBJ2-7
TGTGCCAGCAGCCGTCCGGGACAGGGGGGTGACGAGCAGTACTTC
CASSRPGQGGDEQYF
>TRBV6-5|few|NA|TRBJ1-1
TGTGCCAGCAGTTACCCGGAAATGAACACTGAAGCTTTCTTT
CASSYPEMNTEAFF
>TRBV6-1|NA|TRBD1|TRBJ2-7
TGTGCCAGCAGTGACAACAGGGGGCTATACGAGCAGTACTTC
CASSDNRGLYEQYF
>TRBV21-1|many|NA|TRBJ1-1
TGTGCCAGCATATCAGGGGTGAACACTGAAGCTTTCTTT
CASISGVNTEAFF
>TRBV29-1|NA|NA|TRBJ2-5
TGCAGCGTTCGAGGGGGTAGAGAGACCCAGTACTTC
CSVRGGRETQYF
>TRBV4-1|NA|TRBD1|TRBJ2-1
TGCGCCAGCAGCCAAGATTATCAGGGGGATAATGAGCAGTTCTTC
CASSQDYQGDNEQFF